This T cell receptor (beta chain) comes out of a study of glioma-infiltrating T cells after dendritic cell vaccination. The CDR3 is 15 amino acids. Trimming left V 5 bases short and J 4 bases short, with 14 bases between. Germline-derived CDR1 and CDR2 are SNHLY and FYNNEI. The data were produced by immunoSEQ multiplex PCR, yet TCRdb's version contains in-frame clones alone and is incomplete. Of about 73,000 clones listed, over 75% are singletons. This receptor was taken from a human donor with glioblastoma. Sequences were derived from blood, sampled before dendritic cell vaccination. This chain uses TRBV2 with TRBJ2-2, with D unresolved. The CDR3 loop reads CASSPRPYTTGELFF. In DNA, the CDR3 is TGTGCCAGCAGTCCTCGCCCCTATACCACCGGGGAGCTGTTTTTT.